This TCR beta chain was recorded in a study of shared clonotypes between healthy human individuals (TCRdb year 2020). In terms of the full investigation: A couple of women and three men aged 18 to 49 years were included in the cohort. To estimate repertoire size and how much clonotypes are shared between individuals, the study performed deep sequencing of blood TCR repertoires from 4 to 6 healthy adults. To increase sequencing depth and limit assay-specific biases, TCR repertoire library preparation and sequencing were carried out by different laboratories using diverse techniques. Each donor's leukapheresis produced roughly between roughly 0.9 and 8.9 billion PBMCs. Per donor, three plates each were used for CD4 naive and CD4 memory, two for CD8 naive, and one for CD8 memory.

CD8 naive samples were obtained by positive selection for CCR7 among CD45RO-negative cells, yielding a CD45RA+CCR7+ population from which TemRA cells were excluded. Donors were healthy HIV-negative adults with no recently reported acute infections or vaccinations. Every donor was a Caucasian adult residing in Nashville, Tennessee, USA. After blood collection by leukapheresis, PBMCs were isolated using Ficoll-Histopaque density gradient centrifugation and then cryopreserved in the vapor phase of liquid nitrogen. Analytical flow cytometry was used to check the purity and quantity of each magnetically sorted T cell population. From each sorted fraction, genomic DNA was isolated and quantified by UV absorbance on a Nanodrop 2000c. Results the study describes overall, beyond this receptor: The genetic and exposure-history diversity represented was limited by the small number of donors. Incomplete sequencing was indicated by rarefaction of sorted-subset datasets, despite the large sequencing depth. Pairwise subsampling indicated that sequencing depth was expected to affect the degree of clonotype sharing among donors. Roughly 5.2% of naive CD4, 3.5% of naive CD8, 2% to 2.5% of memory CD4, and over 0.35% of memory CD8 clonotypes were shared across several donors. Higher generation probabilities were observed for clonotypes shared by all four sorted-subset donors than for non-shared clonotypes. Only blood was sampled, and tissue TCR repertoires likely differ from those in blood. Estimated clonotype richness was generally larger for naive than for memory subsets.

Comments on this clone: What this receptor recognizes is not known. Base-call qualities are not available, and no considerably larger clone is one nucleotide away.

The CDR3 spans 17 residues, from the cysteine through the phenylalanine. Solely the CDR3 DNA is kept, with 51 bases framed from the first base. Trimming costs V 5 bases and J 8 bases, and their ends lie 24 bases apart. According to the germline V gene (reference sequence), CDR1 reads LNHNV and CDR2 reads YYDKDF. Using the deep immunoSEQ assay, TCR CDR3 regions were amplified from genomic DNA by multiplex PCR. For each cell subset, the extracted genomic DNA was distributed evenly across all wells of several immunoSEQ 96-well plates, and each plate served as one replicate. For sorted subsets, each replicate PCR was loaded with around 200 ng genomic DNA, equivalent to some 27,000 T cell genomes. Purified libraries were measured with a Qubit 3.0 fluorometer, size-checked on a Bioanalyzer 2100, and measured again with the KAPA Library Quantification kit. Every immunoSEQ 96-well plate was sequenced on a separate single-read 150-cycle Illumina NextSeq 550 flow cell. The authors' pipeline ran thus. Because only junctional sequences without quality scores were contained in the immunoSEQ output, filtering matching that applied to full-length reads could not be performed. To assign V/J genes and CDR3, sequences were annotated against IMGT germline references using PyIR, a Python wrapper for IgBLAST v1.9. Reads were filtered out if the reads had weak V/J assignments (E-value above 1e-6), no CDR3, stop codons, out-of-frame junctions, or ambiguous translated residues. V3J clonotypes were defined as sequences sharing the same inferred V gene, J gene, and CDR3 amino acid sequence. To compute the percentage overlap between repertoires, the number of shared unique clonotypes was divided by the size of the smaller repertoire. RTK rarefaction, the Chao1 estimator, and Recon v2.1 estimates of unobserved clonotypes were used to assess repertoire richness. Generation probabilities were computed with OLGA for all TCRbeta clonotypes obtained by the gDNA method from several donors. TCRdb's version of the immuneACCESS table is confined to in-frame rearrangements and falls short of the full clone set. An unresolved V gene accounts for under half of the shortfall where checked; the remainder is of unknown origin. That table is the source of V, J and clone size, and D and trimming were worked out from the DNA. A total of 2 million to 2.5 million clones appear in this sample, 85% to 95% of them only once. The ten largest make up roughly 1.1% of the sample.

The source is a man younger than 30 in good health. The source material was naive CD8+ T cells sorted from blood. Interpreted using the paper, the cell subset or site label stands for: CD45RA+CCR7+. Recombination joined TRBV15 with TRBJ2-2; the D gene is not confidently resolved. The nucleotide sequence is given as TGTGCCACCAGCTCCCTTTCCTTGCCATTAAAGGGAGGGGAGCTGTTTTTT. This gives the protein CATSSLSLPLKGGELFF.